This TCR beta chain was captured by sequencing in a study of blood T cell repertoires in COVID-19. CDR3 size: 14 residues. V dropped 11 bases and J dropped 0 bases, with 16 bases sitting between them. Germline lookup yields CDR1 MGHDK and CDR2 SYGVNS. Generated by immunoSEQ multiplex PCR, the TCRdb table keeps only in-frame clones and is missing some. The data show about 220,000 clones, 82% seen once. The specimen was PBMCs or T cells enriched from blood (not recorded which). The sequence derives from a woman aged 55-69 years who had recovered from COVID-19. The chain links TRBV25-1 to TRBJ1-1; D gene ambiguous. CDR3 coding DNA: TGTGCCGCCCAGAGAACCGGGATGAACACTGAAGCTTTCTTT. It is translated as CAAQRTGMNTEAFF.